Listed below are T cell receptor beta chains from one sample, sequenced in a study of T cells in Graves' hyperthyroidism and ophthalmopathy. TCRdb itself ran the multiplex PCR reads through MiXCR, one entry per CDR3 protein. The sample holds about 420,000 distinct CDR3 sequences, about an eighth seen once. The sample consisted of blood. The source is a woman younger than 30 with Graves' hyperthyroidism. Each CDR3 is given with its conserved first and last residue. A D gene is named only where the DNA matches it firmly. Some rows have no size entry. The others give once, few or many, or a class for an expanded clone.

j_gene: TRBJ2-3; v_gene: TRBV3-1; d_gene: -; abundance: many; CDR3nt: TGTGCCAGCAGCCAAGATGCTAGACCGGCAGATACGCAGTATTTT; CDR3aa: CASSQDARPADTQYF
j_gene: TRBJ1-1; v_gene: TRBV6-2/TRBV6-3; d_gene: -; abundance: many; CDR3nt: TGTGCCAGCAGTTACGGGGGCTTGGAGACTGAAGCTTTCTTT; CDR3aa: CASSYGGLETEAFF
j_gene: TRBJ1-1; v_gene: TRBV3-1; d_gene: -; abundance: many; CDR3nt: TGTGCCAGCAGCCAAGAGGCGGGGCTGAACACTGAAGCTTTCTTT; CDR3aa: CASSQEAGLNTEAFF
j_gene: TRBJ2-7; v_gene: TRBV20-1; d_gene: TRBD2; abundance: many; CDR3nt: TGCAGTGTAGACCCGGGGACTAGCGGGTATTCCTACGAGCAGTACTTC; CDR3aa: CSVDPGTSGYSYEQYF
j_gene: TRBJ2-5; v_gene: TRBV9; d_gene: TRBD2; abundance: many; CDR3nt: TGTGCCAGCAGCGAGGGAGTAGCGGGAGGTTGGGAGACCCAGTACTTC; CDR3aa: CASSEGVAGGWETQYF
j_gene: TRBJ1-2; v_gene: TRBV6-5; d_gene: TRBD1; abundance: few; CDR3nt: TGTGCCAGCAGTTACTCACCCGAGACAGGGGGTAACTATGGCTACACCTTC; CDR3aa: CASSYSPETGGNYGYTF
j_gene: TRBJ1-5; v_gene: TRBV6-9; d_gene: -; abundance: few; CDR3nt: TGTGCCAGCAGTTATTTGAAGGGCTGCAATCAGCCCCAGCATTTT; CDR3aa: CASSYLKGCNQPQHF
j_gene: TRBJ1-1; v_gene: TRBV7-9; d_gene: -; abundance: -; CDR3nt: TGTGCCAGCAGTCCCGATAGGGCGAGTGGCACTGAAGCTTTCTTT; CDR3aa: CASSPDRASGTEAFF
j_gene: TRBJ2-5; v_gene: TRBV19; d_gene: -; abundance: few; CDR3nt: TGTGCCAGTAGTATAGTTCCTCAAGAGACCCAGTACTTC; CDR3aa: CASSIVPQETQYF
j_gene: TRBJ2-7; v_gene: TRBV28; d_gene: TRBD2; abundance: many; CDR3nt: TGTGCCAGCAGTTCAGTCGGGGGGGGACTAGCTTATTACGAGCAGTACTTC; CDR3aa: CASSSVGGGLAYYEQYF
j_gene: TRBJ1-3; v_gene: TRBV13; d_gene: TRBD1; abundance: -; CDR3nt: TGTGCCAGCAGCTCCCGGGACAGCCGCCTGAAACCTGGAAACACCATATATTTT; CDR3aa: CASSSRDSRLKPGNTIYF
j_gene: TRBJ1-4; v_gene: TRBV6-2/TRBV6-3; d_gene: -; abundance: few; CDR3nt: TGTGCCAGCAGTTACTCACAGGCGGATGAAAAACTGTTTTTT; CDR3aa: CASSYSQADEKLFF
j_gene: TRBJ2-3; v_gene: TRBV20-1; d_gene: -; abundance: many; CDR3nt: TGCAGTGTTGGGAGGGGGCAAGGTACGCAGTATTTT; CDR3aa: CSVGRGQGTQYF
j_gene: TRBJ2-1; v_gene: TRBV24-1; d_gene: TRBD2; abundance: many; CDR3nt: TGTGCCACCAGTGATAGCGGGAGGGATGAGCAGTTCTTC; CDR3aa: CATSDSGRDEQFF
j_gene: TRBJ2-7; v_gene: TRBV20-1; d_gene: -; abundance: few; CDR3nt: TGCAGTGCTAAACAGGCGGGAAGCTCCTACGAGCAGTACTTC; CDR3aa: CSAKQAGSSYEQYF
j_gene: TRBJ1-2; v_gene: TRBV6-1; d_gene: -; abundance: -; CDR3nt: TGTGCCAGCAGTCCCGAGGGAGTCCTCTATGGCTACACCTTC; CDR3aa: CASSPEGVLYGYTF
j_gene: TRBJ2-1; v_gene: TRBV28; d_gene: -; abundance: many; CDR3nt: TGTGCCAGCAGTTCGGGAAATGAGCAGTTCTTC; CDR3aa: CASSSGNEQFF
j_gene: TRBJ2-2; v_gene: TRBV3-1; d_gene: -; abundance: few; CDR3nt: TGTGCCAGCAGCCACACAGGGACTGGCGGGGAGCTGTTTTTT; CDR3aa: CASSHTGTGGELFF
j_gene: TRBJ2-2; v_gene: TRBV6-2/TRBV6-3; d_gene: TRBD2; abundance: few; CDR3nt: TGTGCCAGCAGTGGACTAGCGGGAGTCCCCGGGGAGCTGTTTTTT; CDR3aa: CASSGLAGVPGELFF
j_gene: TRBJ1-5; v_gene: TRBV30; d_gene: -; abundance: many; CDR3nt: TGTGCCTGGAGTGTAGGTCGTAATCAGCCCCAGCATTTT; CDR3aa: CAWSVGRNQPQHF
j_gene: TRBJ2-5; v_gene: TRBV7-9; d_gene: TRBD2; abundance: -; CDR3nt: TGTGCCAGCAGCTCGCCCGGGGGGGTGACCCAGTACTTC; CDR3aa: CASSSPGGVTQYF
j_gene: TRBJ2-2; v_gene: TRBV12-3/TRBV12-4; d_gene: -; abundance: -; CDR3nt: TGTGCCAGCAGCTCTAGCAGGGGCACCGGGGAGCTGTTTTTT; CDR3aa: CASSSSRGTGELFF
j_gene: TRBJ2-3; v_gene: TRBV27; d_gene: -; abundance: few; CDR3nt: TGTGCCAGCAGCACCCCTCCTGTATATACGCAGTATTTT; CDR3aa: CASSTPPVYTQYF
j_gene: TRBJ1-2; v_gene: TRBV25-1; d_gene: -; abundance: once; CDR3nt: TGTGCCAGCAGTCCTCATCCGGGGGGAGCTAACTATGGCTACACCTTC; CDR3aa: CASSPHPGGANYGYTF